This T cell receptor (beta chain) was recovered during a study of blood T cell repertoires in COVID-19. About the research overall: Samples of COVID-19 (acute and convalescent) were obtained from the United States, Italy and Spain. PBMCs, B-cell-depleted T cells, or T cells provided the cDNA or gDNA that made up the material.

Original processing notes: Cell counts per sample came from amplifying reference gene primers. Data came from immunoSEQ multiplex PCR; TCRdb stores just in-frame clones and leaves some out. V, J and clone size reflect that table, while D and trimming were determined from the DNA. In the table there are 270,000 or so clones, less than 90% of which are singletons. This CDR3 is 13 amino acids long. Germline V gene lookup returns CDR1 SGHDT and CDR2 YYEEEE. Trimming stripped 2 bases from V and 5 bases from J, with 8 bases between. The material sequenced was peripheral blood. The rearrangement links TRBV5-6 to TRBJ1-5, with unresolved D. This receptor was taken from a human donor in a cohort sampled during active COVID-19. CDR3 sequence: CASSFGGDQPQHF. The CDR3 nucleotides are TGTGCCAGCAGCTTTGGCGGAGATCAGCCCCAGCATTTT.